The text below deals with one T cell receptor (beta chain). Its antigen is unknown. No base quality information exists; no much larger clone differs at one position. Sequences DFQATT (CDR1) and SNEGSKA (CDR2) are obtained from the germline V gene (reference sequence). The V end loses 3 bases and the J end loses 3 bases, and a stretch of 2 bases separates them. Including cysteine and phenylalanine, the CDR3 has 11 amino acids. Just the 33-base CDR3 DNA is kept, in frame starting at base 1. The source of the sample is a study of T cell responses to AZD1222 COVID-19 vaccine (dated by TCRdb to about 2021). With regard to the full study: Because spike-specific TCR depth and breadth did not differ between the two schedules, AZD1222 recipients who got a second dose at roughly 4 weeks were pooled with those who got a second dose at roughly 12 weeks. TCR sequencing was performed for roughly 250 trial participants, of whom about 200 were given two doses of AZD1222 and 26 were given two doses of MenACWY control vaccine. Trial participants were enrolled by age into subgroups of 18-55, 56-69 and 70-plus years, and about 150, 27 and 61 TCR-sequenced participants, respectively, were included in these subgroups.

The CDR3 regions of human TCRbeta chains were analyzed by immunosequencing. Regarding the original processing steps: TCRs in the repertoires were compared against a reference library of SARS-CoV-2-specific TCRs that had been generated with the MIRA antigen-specificity platform. Breadth meant the fraction of unique TCRs that were SARS-CoV-2-associated, whereas depth meant the fraction of total T cells that were SARS-CoV-2-associated. Using the MIRA data, each spike-specific TCR was mapped to the spike region that the TCR reacts to and placed in a CD4 or CD8 class. Log10-transformed breadth and depth values were compared by one-way ANOVA with Sidak's multiple comparisons tests. This is the immuneACCESS table as TCRdb keeps it, with only in-frame sequences that have V and J called. A part of the clones is gone; compared with another copy, unresolved V genes explain less than half, and the rest is unexplained. V, J and clone size are those of that table, while D and trimming were read from the DNA. The sample includes about 170,000 clones, with 90% to 95% observed a single time. Roughly 3.9% of the sample is taken by the ten largest.

Paper-wide results and their limitations: The whole spike protein was spanned by vaccine-associated CD4 TCRs, and dominant responses were seen in regions 160-218 and 743-854. Conclusions about previously exposed vaccinees were limited because only six AZD1222 recipients were SARS-CoV-2 seropositive at baseline. Participants were mostly white British, with more females than males. The authors suggested clonal diversity may have been underestimated. Because no day 14 peak-response samples were available, repertoires were characterized only after the peak T cell response. Reportedly, almost half of the unique spike-specific TCRs recognized epitopes lying outside the regions that are mutated in the B.1.351 and B.1.1.7 variants. The 56-69-year group was small, and its depth increase did not reach significance, likely because of low power. After two AZD1222 doses, spike-specific TCR breadth and depth were significantly higher than at day 0 and than in MenACWY recipients.

The sample's time point, from its label and the paper: baseline before first vaccination. Samples from vaccinated people were obtained from the UK trials COV001 and COV002, which included a single-blind randomized controlled phase 2/3 trial of AZD1222 (ChAdOx1 nCoV-19) in healthy adults. For TCRbeta chain sequencing, PBMC samples from trial participants were taken at day 0 and at day 28 after the second dose. Source: peripheral blood, taken on day 0 of AZD1222 vaccination. Here the chain combines TRBV20-1 and TRBJ1-4, with no reliable assignment of the D segment. The clonotype was recovered from an adult in good health. The CDR3 here reads CSASPNEKLFF. The nucleotides are TGCAGTGCTAGTCCTAATGAAAAACTGTTTTTT.